Below, one T cell receptor beta chain is given with its context. Its antigen is as yet unknown. TCR beta CDR3 regions were amplified from RNA transcripts. With the HTBI primer set, the TCR CDR3 went through a first round of RT-PCR. MiXCR, applied by TCRdb to the multiplex PCR reads, yields one record per CDR3 protein. Seen here are roughly 93,000 distinct CDR3 sequences, over 50% observed once, and the top ten hold roughly 26%. This sample is drawn from a study of T cells in Graves' hyperthyroidism and ophthalmopathy. Findings of the study overall: A 13 V-J signature model discriminated ophthalmopathy versus stable hyperthyroidism.

Trimming stripped 0 bases from V and 9 bases from J, with 17 bases between. Germline V gene sequence: CDR1 MGHRA, CDR2 YSYEKL. CDR3 length: 15 residues. These patients, aged 18 to 65, had recently diagnosed hyperthyroidism lasting under 2 months. Those patients with uncontrolled infection, other autoimmune disease, pregnancy or lactation were excluded. This clonotype originated in a woman in her thirties or forties with Graves' hyperthyroidism. The sequencing sample was made of blood. The chain employs TRBV4-1 and TRBJ2-5; D ambiguous. The CDR3 spells CASSQDGYEDESQYF. Here the CDR3 DNA reads TGCGCCAGCAGCCAAGATGGGTACGAGGACGAGTCCCAGTACTTC.